The T cell receptor beta chain described here comes from a study of cytomegalovirus exposure and HLA in healthy donors. On this clone: The antigen is unknown.

The PCR made use of 60 Vbeta and 13 Jbeta primers. The data were produced by immunoSEQ multiplex PCR, yet TCRdb's version contains in-frame clones alone and is incomplete. The data show around 65,000 clones, around 74% seen once. Whole-study findings and limits: Most TCR beta V segments were productive about 90% or about 30% of the time in an earlier analysis. No immune exposure information besides CMV serostatus was available.

Germline lookup yields CDR1 MGHRA and CDR2 YSYEKL. The CDR3 has 13 residues. V lost 1 base to trimming and J lost 1 base, with 5 bases between them. Sequencing used PBMCs. This sequence was found in a woman in her thirties in good health and CMV-seropositive. The chain couples TRBV4-1 to TRBJ2-7; no firm D call. DNA for the CDR3: TGCGCCAGCAGCCAAGTCGGGTCCTACGAGCAGTACTTC. Translation gives CASSQVGSYEQYF.